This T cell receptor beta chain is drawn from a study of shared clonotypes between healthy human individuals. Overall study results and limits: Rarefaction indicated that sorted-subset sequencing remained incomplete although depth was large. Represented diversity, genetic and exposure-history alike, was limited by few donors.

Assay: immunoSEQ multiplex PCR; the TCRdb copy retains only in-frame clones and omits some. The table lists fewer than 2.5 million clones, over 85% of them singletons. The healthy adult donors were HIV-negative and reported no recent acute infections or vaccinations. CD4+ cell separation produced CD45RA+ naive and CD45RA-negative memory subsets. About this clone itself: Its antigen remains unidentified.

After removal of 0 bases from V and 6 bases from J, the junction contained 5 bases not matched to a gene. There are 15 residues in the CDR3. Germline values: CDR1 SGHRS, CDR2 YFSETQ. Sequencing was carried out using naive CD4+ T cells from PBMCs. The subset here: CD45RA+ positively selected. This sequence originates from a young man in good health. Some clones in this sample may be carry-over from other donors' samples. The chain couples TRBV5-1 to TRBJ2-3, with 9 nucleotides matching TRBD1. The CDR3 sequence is CASSLGTGVDDTQYF. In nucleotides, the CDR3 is TGCGCCAGCAGCTTGGGGACAGGGGTCGACGATACGCAGTATTTT.